This TCR beta chain was retrieved from a study of response to subunit inactivated influenza vaccine. Whole-study results and caveats: The authors suggested that every seasonal influenza vaccination recruits few new T cells.

TCRdb re-analysed the RT-PCR reads in MiXCR, keeping a single row per CDR3 protein. This table holds around 520,000 distinct CDR3 sequences, around 11% found once. Note on this clonotype: Its antigen remains unidentified.

V dropped 2 bases and J dropped 7 bases, with 12 bases sitting between them. The V gene's germline CDR1 is SGHKS and CDR2 YYEKEE (reference sequence). The CDR3 spans 14 residues. The sequence derives from a middle-aged man who received an inactivated influenza vaccine. Sequenced here: PBMCs from blood, sampled on the day of vaccination. This chain joins TRBV5-5 and TRBJ2-2; D not certain. The CDR3 DNA reads TGTGCCAGCAGCTTTTTACCTGAGAACGGGGAGCTGTTTTTT. This gives the protein CASSFLPENGELFF.